Below are 8 T cell receptor beta chains sequenced from a single sample in a study of T cell responses to AZD1222 COVID-19 vaccine. Data came from immunoSEQ multiplex PCR; TCRdb stores just in-frame clones and leaves some out. The sample includes some 110,000 clones, nearly 90% seen only once; the top ten take 35% to 50%. The specimen comprised peripheral blood, sampled 28 days after the second AZD1222 dose. The receptors originated from an adult who received the AZD1222 COVID-19 vaccine.

The chain is built from TRBV6-5 and TRBJ1-2, with 7 bases that match TRBD1. Trimming cost V 5 bases and J 8 bases; bases outside gene matches: 8. CDR1 is MNHEY, CDR2 SVGAGI, per germline. The length of the CDR3 is 13 residues. CDR3 protein: CASSRDSLRGYTF. CDR3 nucleotides: TGTGCCAGCAGTCGGGACAGCCTCAGGGGCTACACCTTC.

The genes are TRBV27 and TRBJ1-1, with D possibly matching TRBD1 (5 bases). Germline V gene lookup returns CDR1 MNHEY and CDR2 SMNVEV (reference sequence). Between the trimmed V and J ends, which lost 5 bases and 0 bases, there was a span of 7 bases. CDR3 size: 13 residues. The CDR3 region has the DNA TGTGCCAGCAGTGTAGGGGTGAACACTGAAGCTTTCTTT. The encoded protein is CASSVGVNTEAFF.

The chain joins TRBV19 to TRBJ2-7, with TRBD1 matching 7 bases. This CDR3 is built from 15 residues. The trim removed 4 bases at V and 2 bases at J, leaving 8 bases unmatched. The germline CDR1 and CDR2 sequences are LNHDA and SQIVND (reference sequence). The CDR3 protein is CASSTPGQAAYEQYF. In DNA, the CDR3 is TGTGCCAGTAGTACCCCCGGACAGGCTGCCTACGAGCAGTACTTC.

The V and J genes are TRBV30 and TRBJ2-2, with D possibly matching TRBD1 (6 bases). V was pared by 0 bases and J by 5 bases, with 22 bases between. The CDR3 sequence is 18 residues long. In germline, CDR1 is GTSNPN, CDR2 SVGIG (reference sequence). CDR3 nucleotides: TGTGCCTGGAGTGTGAGGGCAGGGGCGAGAGTGAGGACCGGGGAGCTGTTTTTT. Its protein product is CAWSVRAGARVRTGELFF.

The V and J genes are TRBV5-1 and TRBJ2-3, with D hard to call. Germline V gene data show CDR1 as SGHRS and CDR2 as YFSETQ. With 0 bases removed from V and 2 bases from J, the gap between germline ends came to 7 bases. The CDR3 sequence is 14 residues long. The CDR3 is CASSLARITDTQYF. CDR3 in DNA: TGCGCCAGCAGCTTGGCCAGGATCACAGATACGCAGTATTTT.

V and J are TRBV10-2 and TRBJ2-3; D uncertain. The germline V and J ends were trimmed by 6 bases and 7 bases, with 8 bases remaining between them. This CDR3 has 11 amino acids. CDR1 and CDR2 from the germline V gene are WSHSY and SAAADI. The CDR3 sequence: CASRYKYTQYF. CDR3 in DNA: TGCGCCAGCAGGTACAAGTATACGCAGTATTTT.

The chain uses TRBV18 and TRBJ2-7; 12 bases agree with TRBD2. J was trimmed by 1 base and V by 2 bases; bases with no gene match: 3. Germline V gives CDR1 KGHSH, CDR2 LQKENI. This CDR3 contains 16 residues. CDR3: CASSPLLAGGSYEQYF. The CDR3 coding sequence is TGTGCCAGCTCACCATTGCTAGCGGGAGGGTCCTACGAGCAGTACTTC. Combining the CDR3 with reference TRBV18 and TRBJ2-7 gives the whole variable domain NAGVMQNPRHLVRRRGQEARLRCSPMKGHSHVYWYRQLPEEGLKFMVYLQKENIIDESGMPKERFSAEFPKEGPSILRIQQVVRGDSAAYFCASSPLLAGGSYEQYFGPGTRLTVT.

This clone was observed once. The chain recombines TRBV9 with TRBJ2-3; D gene ambiguous. Germline-derived CDR1 and CDR2 are SGDLS and YYNGEE. CDR3 length: 12 residues. Trimming left V 3 bases short and J 0 bases short, with 2 bases between. The CDR3 DNA follows: TGTGCCAGCAGCGGAAGCACAGATACGCAGTATTTT. Translation: CASSGSTDTQYF.